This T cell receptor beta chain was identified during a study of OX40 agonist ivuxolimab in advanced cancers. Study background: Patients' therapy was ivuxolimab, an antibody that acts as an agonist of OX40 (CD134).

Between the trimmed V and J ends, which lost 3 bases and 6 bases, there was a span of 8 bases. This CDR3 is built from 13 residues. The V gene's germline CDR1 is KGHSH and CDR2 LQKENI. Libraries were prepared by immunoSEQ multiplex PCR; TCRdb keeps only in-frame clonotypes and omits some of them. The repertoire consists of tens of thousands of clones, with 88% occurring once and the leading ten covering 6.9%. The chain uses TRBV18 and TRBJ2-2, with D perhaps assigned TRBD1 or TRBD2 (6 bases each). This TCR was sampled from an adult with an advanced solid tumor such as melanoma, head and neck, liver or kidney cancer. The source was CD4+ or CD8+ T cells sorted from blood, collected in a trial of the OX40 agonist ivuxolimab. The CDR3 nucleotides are TGTGCCAGCTCACCGGGGGGCTCCGGGGAGCTGTTTTTT. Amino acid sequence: CASSPGGSGELFF.